This T cell receptor beta chain was sequenced in a study of blood T cell repertoires in COVID-19. Turning to the study itself: Samples of COVID-19 (acute and convalescent) were obtained from the United States, Italy and Spain.

The method was immunoSEQ multiplex PCR; TCRdb's version includes in-frame clones alone and lacks a portion of them. The table includes roughly 200,000 clones, roughly 82% detected once. Those enrolled, adults aged roughly 18 to 89 years, came from 25 or so US areas. The CDR3 has 13 amino acids. The V gene lost 2 bases and the J gene lost 10 bases, with 14 bases spanning the gap. Germline V lookup: CDR1 SGHTA, CDR2 FQGNSA. The source of this sequence is a woman aged 55 to 70 with acute COVID-19. The sample was PBMCs or T cells enriched from blood (not recorded which). The chain joins TRBV7-2 to TRBJ1-1; tentatively, D is TRBD1 (5 bases). The CDR3 spells CASSLRQTRGAFF. DNA of the CDR3: TGTGCCAGCAGCTTAAGACAGACCCGTGGAGCTTTCTTT.